A selection of T cell receptor beta chains follows, all from one sample in a study of blood T cell repertoires in COVID-19. Only in-frame clones appear in the TCRdb table, and some are missing; sequencing was by immunoSEQ multiplex PCR. The data hold hundreds of thousands of clones, with around four fifths observed a single time. The source material was peripheral blood. These TCRs come from a woman aged 55-69 years with active or convalescent COVID-19. CDR3s include the opening cysteine and the closing phenylalanine or tryptophan. The order of the fields is J gene, clone size, V gene, D gene, CDR3 DNA, CDR3 protein. A D gene is named only where the DNA matches it firmly. Size values are once, few and many counts, or a class for expanded clones, and some rows have none.

J: TRBJ2-3; size: once; V: TRBV18; D: NA; DNA: TGTGCCAGCTCACCCGAAGTCGGAGATACGCAGTATTTT; CDR3: CASSPEVGDTQYF
J: TRBJ1-2; size: NA; V: TRBV25-1; D: NA; DNA: TGTGCCAGCAGTGACCCCGGCAGGAACTATGGCTACACCTTC; CDR3: CASSDPGRNYGYTF
J: TRBJ1-3; size: NA; V: TRBV4-1; D: NA; DNA: TGCGCCAGCAGCCACCCACAGGGCTCTGGAAACACCATATATTTT; CDR3: CASSHPQGSGNTIYF
J: TRBJ1-1; size: NA; V: TRBV7-6; D: NA; DNA: TGTGCCAGCCTGGGACACAACACTGAAGCTTTCTTT; CDR3: CASLGHNTEAFF
J: TRBJ2-7; size: NA; V: TRBV13; D: TRBD1; DNA: TGTGCCAGCAGCTTCAGACAGGGGGCCTACGAGCAGTACTTC; CDR3: CASSFRQGAYEQYF
J: TRBJ2-3; size: NA; V: TRBV19; D: TRBD2; DNA: TGTGCCAGTAGCACCGCAGCGGGGGGAATCACAGATACGCAGTATTTT; CDR3: CASSTAAGGITDTQYF
J: TRBJ2-3; size: NA; V: TRBV7-8; D: NA; DNA: TGTGCCAGCAGCCGCCGGGGGTTCAGCACAGATACGCAGTATTTT; CDR3: CASSRRGFSTDTQYF
J: TRBJ1-1; size: NA; V: TRBV28; D: TRBD1; DNA: TGTGCCAGCAGTTTATGGGGGACAGGGAGGACTGAAGCTTTCTTT; CDR3: CASSLWGTGRTEAFF
J: TRBJ2-3; size: NA; V: TRBV5-6; D: TRBD2; DNA: TGTGCCAGCGGCGCATTAGCGGGGGCAACAGATACGCAGTATTTT; CDR3: CASGALAGATDTQYF
J: TRBJ1-6; size: NA; V: TRBV2; D: NA; DNA: TGTGCCAGCAGACGGGAATTGAGTTCACCCCTCCACTTT; CDR3: CASRRELSSPLHF
J: TRBJ2-1; size: once; V: TRBV7-2; D: TRBD2; DNA: TGTGCCAGCAGTTGGACTAGCGGAGGGCAGTCGAGGTATGAGCAGTTCTTC; CDR3: CASSWTSGGQSRYEQFF
J: TRBJ2-3; size: NA; V: TRBV7-2; D: TRBD2; DNA: TGTGCCAGCAGCTTTCGGGGGGGCCGAACAGATACGCAGTATTTT; CDR3: CASSFRGGRTDTQYF
J: TRBJ1-2; size: once; V: TRBV4-1; D: NA; DNA: TGCGCCAGCAGCCAAGTCGAGGGAGACTATGGCTACACCTTC; CDR3: CASSQVEGDYGYTF
J: TRBJ2-5; size: NA; V: TRBV7-3; D: TRBD2; DNA: TGTGCCAGCAGTGACGGGACTAGCGTGACCCAGTACTTC; CDR3: CASSDGTSVTQYF
J: TRBJ2-2; size: once; V: TRBV15; D: NA; DNA: TGTGCCACCAGCAGAGGGGGGCAGCCGAACGGGGAGCTGTTTTTT; CDR3: CATSRGGQPNGELFF
J: TRBJ2-3; size: NA; V: TRBV18; D: TRBD2; DNA: TGTGCCAGCTCCCGGACTAGCGGGGGGGATCATCGGCTAGATACGCAGTATTTT; CDR3: CASSRTSGGDHRLDTQYF
J: TRBJ2-7; size: NA; V: TRBV9; D: TRBD2; DNA: TGTGCCAGCAGCGTAGAAGGGACTAGCGTCTACGAGCAGTACTTC; CDR3: CASSVEGTSVYEQYF
J: TRBJ1-1; size: NA; V: TRBV12-3/TRBV12-4; D: TRBD1; DNA: TGTGCCAGCAGTTTTGGGACAGGCACTGAAGCTTTCTTT; CDR3: CASSFGTGTEAFF
J: TRBJ1-5; size: once; V: TRBV7-2; D: NA; DNA: TGTGCCAGCAGCTCTCCGGGGAACAATCAGCCCCAGCATTTT; CDR3: CASSSPGNNQPQHF